The present TCR beta chain was sequenced within a study of blood T cell repertoires in COVID-19. Across the whole study: Sites in the United States, Italy and Spain provided acute and convalescent COVID-19 samples.

Germline trimming cut 4 bases from V and 3 bases from J; bases unmatched to any gene: 2. This CDR3 is built from 13 residues. Per the germline V gene, CDR1 is SGHRS and CDR2 is YFSETQ. This clone was recorded once. In Seattle, patients joined the study during active infection and were tracked longitudinally. Original processing methods: The assay estimated nucleated cells by amplifying reference gene primers. Repertoires were generated with immunoSEQ multiplex PCR, while TCRdb's copy carries only in-frame clones and drops some. The V and J calls and the clone size are those of that table, but D and trimming were determined from the DNA. Among some 370,000 clones, around 87% were seen once, and the ten largest hold 10%.

The chain carries TRBV5-1 and TRBJ1-2, with 8 positions matching TRBD1. The source of this sequence is a woman aged 30 to 39 with COVID-19, enrolled during active disease. The specimen was peripheral blood. This CDR3 is CASSPDRDYGYTF. The CDR3 DNA reads TGCGCCAGCAGCCCGGACAGGGACTATGGCTACACCTTC.